These T cell receptor beta chains were read from a single sample in a study of cytomegalovirus exposure and HLA in healthy donors. Repertoires were generated with immunoSEQ multiplex PCR, while TCRdb's copy carries only in-frame clones and drops some. Seen here are roughly 120,000 clones, about nine tenths observed once, and the top ten hold 2% to 2.5%. The sequencing input was PBMCs. The origin of the receptors is a woman aged 18 to 35 in good health and CMV-seronegative. Both conserved end residues are part of each CDR3. The D gene is left open where the match is weak. Size is omitted from some rows. Given values are once, few, many or a class for expanded clones.

d_call j_call v_call clone_size cdr3_aa cdr3_nt
TRBD1 TRBJ1-5 TRBV4-2 NA CASSQPRDSGSQHF TGTGCCAGCAGCCAACCCCGGGACAGCGGGAGCCAGCATTTT
TRBD2 TRBJ2-1 TRBV4-2 NA CASSQDASGNNEQFF TGTGCCAGCAGCCAAGATGCTAGCGGAAACAATGAGCAGTTCTTC
TRBD2 TRBJ2-1 TRBV7-3 NA CASSLTSGSVNEQFF TGTGCCAGCAGCCTAACTAGCGGGAGTGTCAATGAGCAGTTCTTC
NA TRBJ2-3 TRBV5-1 NA CASSLDSGADTQYF TGCGCCAGCAGCTTGGATTCGGGGGCAGATACGCAGTATTTT
NA TRBJ1-3 TRBV9 NA CASSDRYSGNTIYF TGTGCCAGCAGTGACAGGTACTCTGGAAACACCATATATTTT
TRBD1 TRBJ1-3 TRBV7-2 few CASSPRQGGGNTIYF TGTGCCAGCAGCCCAAGACAGGGAGGAGGAAACACCATATATTTT
NA TRBJ1-1 TRBV19 NA CASSIYSGEAFF TGTGCCAGTAGTATATATTCCGGGGAAGCTTTCTTT
NA TRBJ2-2 TRBV7-8 NA CASRFLGGTGELFF TGTGCCAGCAGATTTCTAGGTGGAACCGGGGAGCTGTTTTTT
TRBD2 TRBJ2-5 TRBV4-1 NA CASSQDGSGSPQETQYF TGCGCCAGCAGCCAAGATGGTAGCGGGAGTCCCCAAGAGACCCAGTACTTC
TRBD1 TRBJ2-3 TRBV5-8 once CASSQGQSTDTQYF TGTGCCAGCAGCCAGGGACAGAGCACAGATACGCAGTATTTT
NA TRBJ2-5 TRBV11-2 NA CASSIKETQYF TGTGCCAGCAGCATTAAAGAGACCCAGTACTTC
NA TRBJ1-3 TRBV6-5 NA CASSRGPGNTIYF TGTGCCAGCAGCCGGGGTCCTGGAAACACCATATATTTT
NA TRBJ2-3 TRBV28 NA CASSLGLYTDTQYF TGTGCCAGCAGCCTGGGACTGTACACAGATACGCAGTATTTT
TRBD2 TRBJ2-5 TRBV18 NA CASSPPASGNQETQYF TGTGCCAGCTCACCACCAGCTAGCGGAAACCAAGAGACCCAGTACTTC
NA TRBJ1-3 TRBV6-5 NA CASSYSSQGTGNTIYF TGTGCCAGCAGTTACTCTTCTCAGGGTACTGGAAACACCATATATTTT
TRBD1 TRBJ1-1 TRBV7-2 NA CASSLNRGDAFF TGTGCCAGCAGCTTAAACAGGGGGGACGCTTTCTTT
TRBD2 TRBJ2-1 TRBV28 NA CASYLGTSGTPAYNEQFF TGTGCCAGCTACCTCGGGACTAGCGGGACCCCTGCTTACAATGAGCAGTTCTTC
NA TRBJ1-1 TRBV4-1 many CASSQSGGRVTEAFF TGCGCCAGCAGCCAGTCCGGGGGGAGGGTGACTGAAGCTTTCTTT
NA TRBJ1-1 TRBV14 NA CASSQTVPNTEAFF TGTGCCAGCAGCCAAACAGTCCCGAACACTGAAGCTTTCTTT
TRBD2 TRBJ2-5 TRBV30 NA CAWRFPGGEQETQYF TGTGCCTGGAGGTTCCCCGGGGGGGAGCAAGAGACCCAGTACTTC
TRBD1 TRBJ2-7 TRBV13 NA CASSLSGTGVPYEQYF TGTGCCAGCAGCTTATCCGGGACAGGGGTACCCTACGAGCAGTACTTC
TRBD1 TRBJ2-4 TRBV7-2 NA CASSLGQGNIQYF TGTGCCAGCAGCTTGGGACAGGGGAACATTCAGTACTTC
NA TRBJ2-1 TRBV2 NA CASSSMYEQFF TGTGCCAGCAGTTCTATGTATGAGCAGTTCTTC
NA TRBJ1-6 TRBV18 NA CASSPPPNSPLHF TGTGCCAGCTCACCTCCTCCTAATTCACCCCTCCACTTT
TRBD1 TRBJ2-4 TRBV5-5 NA CASSSTGGRDIQYF TGTGCCAGCAGCTCGACAGGGGGCAGGGACATTCAGTACTTC
NA TRBJ1-6 TRBV7-2 NA CASSLVAGNSPLHF TGTGCCAGCAGCTTAGTCGCGGGGAATTCACCCCTCCACTTT
NA TRBJ2-3 TRBV4-2 NA CASSQAPKARTDTQYF TGTGCCAGCAGCCAAGCTCCCAAAGCTCGCACAGATACGCAGTATTTT
NA TRBJ1-4 TRBV4-3 NA CASSQAREKLFF TGCGCCAGCAGCCAGGCCAGGGAAAAACTGTTTTTT
TRBD1 TRBJ1-1 TRBV5-5 NA CASSLRTGIYTEAFF TGTGCCAGCAGCCTAAGGACAGGGATATACACTGAAGCTTTCTTT
TRBD1 TRBJ1-1 TRBV4-2 NA CASSQGGTGVTEAFF TGTGCCAGCAGCCAAGGAGGGACAGGGGTTACTGAAGCTTTCTTT
TRBD1 TRBJ2-7 TRBV7-3 NA CASPSGTGVLYEQYF TGTGCCAGCCCCTCGGGAACAGGGGTCCTCTACGAGCAGTACTTC
TRBD1 TRBJ1-1 TRBV28 NA CASSLIDRDKAFF TGTGCCAGCAGTTTAATCGACAGGGATAAAGCTTTCTTT
NA TRBJ2-7 TRBV2 NA CASSDRVRGSSYEQYF TGTGCCAGCAGTGACAGGGTCAGGGGAAGCTCCTACGAGCAGTACTTC
TRBD1 TRBJ1-2 TRBV27 NA CASSKQGTVYGYTF TGTGCCAGCAGCAAACAGGGGACGGTTTATGGCTACACCTTC
NA TRBJ2-4 TRBV19 NA CASSIGGNIQYF TGTGCCAGTAGTATAGGGGGCAACATTCAGTACTTC
TRBD2 TRBJ2-7 TRBV4-3 NA CASSQAAGLPFYEQYF TGCGCCAGCAGCCAGGCAGCGGGACTACCCTTCTACGAGCAGTACTTC
TRBD2 TRBJ2-1 TRBV14 NA CASGTSGGAPQFF TGTGCCAGCGGGACTAGCGGGGGGGCTCCGCAGTTCTTC
NA TRBJ1-1 TRBV11-2 NA CASSFLGGNTEAFF TGTGCCAGCAGCTTTCTCGGGGGAAACACTGAAGCTTTCTTT
NA TRBJ2-7 TRBV28 NA CASKQLASYEQYF TGTGCCAGCAAGCAGCTAGCTTCCTACGAGCAGTACTTC
TRBD1 TRBJ2-3 TRBV25-1 NA CASTPGTGSSLDTQYF TGTGCCAGCACCCCCGGGACAGGTAGTTCGTTAGATACGCAGTATTTT
NA TRBJ2-7 TRBV21-1 NA CASRPPWPRQVYEQYF TGTGCCAGCAGGCCCCCCTGGCCGCGGCAAGTCTACGAGCAGTACTTC
NA TRBJ1-6 TRBV7-9 once CASSLVGWEHSPLHF TGTGCCAGCAGCTTAGTAGGGTGGGAGCATTCACCCCTCCACTTT
TRBD2 TRBJ2-7 TRBV28 NA CASSLLGLNYEQYF TGTGCCAGCAGTTTACTGGGACTAAACTACGAGCAGTACTTC
NA TRBJ2-7 TRBV19 few CASSIPQGSSYEQYF TGTGCCAGTAGTATCCCTCAAGGGAGCTCCTACGAGCAGTACTTC
NA TRBJ2-7 TRBV2 NA CASGTVGGGMSYF TGTGCCAGCGGGACCGTGGGGGGTGGTATGTCGTACTTC
NA TRBJ2-1 TRBV2 NA CASSGLPNFDEQFF TGTGCCAGCAGTGGACTCCCCAACTTCGATGAGCAGTTCTTC
NA TRBJ2-1 TRBV11-2 NA CASSLPSNEQFF TGTGCCAGCAGCTTACCCTCCAATGAGCAGTTCTTC
NA TRBJ1-2 TRBV4-3 NA CASSQDNRQGSYGYTF TGCGCCAGCAGCCAAGATAATCGGCAGGGGAGCTATGGCTACACCTTC
NA TRBJ1-1 TRBV28 once CASSLVLAVNTEAFF TGTGCCAGCAGTTTGGTTTTAGCGGTGAACACTGAAGCTTTCTTT
NA TRBJ2-7 TRBV29-1 NA CSIPTGNSYEQYF TGCAGCATACCCACAGGGAACTCCTACGAGCAGTACTTC
NA TRBJ2-1 TRBV4-2 once CASSQDLGSSYNEQFF TGTGCCAGCAGCCAAGATCTGGGGAGCTCCTACAATGAGCAGTTCTTC
NA TRBJ2-1 TRBV4-3 NA CASSQGPGLGGIEQFF TGCGCCAGCAGCCAAGGCCCGGGACTTGGAGGCATTGAGCAGTTCTTC
NA TRBJ2-5 TRBV7-2 once CASSLAFSRGETQYF TGTGCCAGCAGCTTAGCTTTTTCGCGGGGCGAGACCCAGTACTTC
NA TRBJ2-3 TRBV5-1 NA CATQRDGGTDTQYF TGCGCCACCCAACGTGATGGCGGGACAGATACGCAGTATTTT
NA TRBJ2-7 TRBV5-6 NA CASTSGAGPLREQYF TGTGCCAGCACGAGTGGGGCAGGACCCTTGAGGGAGCAGTACTTC
TRBD1 TRBJ2-1 TRBV5-1 NA CASSSGQGGDEQFF TGCGCCAGCAGCTCGGGACAGGGAGGTGATGAGCAGTTCTTC